This T cell receptor (beta chain) was sequenced for a study of T-cell reconstitution after alpha-beta-depleted transplantation in children. This clonotype was observed a few times. For TCRbeta, the library was prepared with unique molecular identifiers. Via MiXCR, TCRdb re-called the PCR reads, giving one row per CDR3 protein. Of 420,000 or so distinct CDR3 sequences in the sample, about a tenth are singletons; the top ten hold roughly 5.5%. The sample was PBMCs from the stem cell graft donor, taken from the stem cell graft. The clonotype was recovered from a human donor who donated a stem cell graft to a child with acute myeloid leukemia.

As DNA, the CDR3 is TGCGCCAGCAGCCAAGACAGGACTAACACCGGGGAGCTGTTTTTT. Its protein product is CASSQDRTNTGELFF. This chain joins TRBV4-3 and TRBJ2-2; D is perhaps TRBD2 (5 bases). The V end was cut by 0 bases, the J end by 2 bases, with 7 bases between. The CDR3 covers 15 residues. Looked up from germline, CDR1 is LGHNA and CDR2 is YSLEER.